Below are 9 T cell receptor beta chains sequenced from a single sample in a study of shared clonotypes between healthy human individuals. Sequencing used immunoSEQ multiplex PCR; TCRdb keeps in-frame clones, though not all of them. The data hold 2,500,000 or so clones, with around 93% observed a single time. The specimen sequenced was naive CD4+ T cells from PBMCs. Subset here: CD45RA+ positively selected. The receptor source for this set is a man aged 18 to 30 in good health. Some clones in this sample may be carry-over from other donors' samples.

The J gene is TRBJ2-7, the V gene TRBV7-8, with 8 bases aligning to TRBD1. Trimming removed 3 bases from V and 1 base from J; junction bases left unmatched: 5. The CDR3 contains 15 residues. Germline CDR1 SGHVS, CDR2 FQNEAQ. The CDR3 region is CASSFNRGLSYEQYF. The DNA for the CDR3 is TGTGCCAGCAGCTTCAACAGGGGGTTATCCTACGAGCAGTACTTC.

In DNA, the CDR3 is TGCAGCGTTGCCCCCGGCTCTAACTATGGCTACACCTTC. It translates to CSVAPGSNYGYTF. This chain links TRBV29-1 with TRBJ1-2; no clear D. Germline CDR1 is SQVTM and CDR2 is ANQGSEA. The CDR3 totals 13 residues. V dropped 4 bases and J dropped 0 bases, with 9 bases sitting between them.

The V call is TRBV5-1, the J call TRBJ1-1, with D maybe TRBD1 (5 bases). CDR1 and CDR2 from the germline V gene are SGHRS and YFSETQ. The CDR3 runs to 13 residues. Trimming cost V 1 base and J 7 bases, with 11 bases left between them. The DNA for the CDR3 is TGCGCCAGCAGCTTGTTTTGGCAGGGTGAAGCTTTCTTT. Translating it yields CASSLFWQGEAFF.

This clone was recorded once. The chain is built from TRBV7-3 and TRBJ2-2, with TRBD2 matching over 7 bases. Germline V lookup: CDR1 SGHTA, CDR2 FQGTGA. The V gene end was trimmed by 1 base and the J gene end by 5 bases; junction bases not matched to a gene: 4. CDR3 length equals 15 residues. The CDR3, as DNA: TGTGCCAGCAGCTTAATAGGTAGCGGGACCGGGGAGCTGTTTTTT. The encoded protein is CASSLIGSGTGELFF.

The CDR3 coding sequence is TGTGCCAGCAGTTCCTACGGGAAAAGCACAGATACGCAGTATTTT. Translation gives CASSSYGKSTDTQYF. This chain uses TRBV28 with TRBJ2-3, with D perhaps matching TRBD2 (5 bases). Trimming cost V 4 bases and J 0 bases, with 11 bases left between them. The CDR3 totals 15 residues. Looked up from germline, CDR1 is MDHEN and CDR2 is SYDVKM.

The genes are TRBV6-1 and TRBJ1-1; D uncertain. Trimming shortened V by 2 bases and J by 2 bases, and 9 bases separated the two germline ends. The CDR3 is 14 amino acids. Germline assignment: CDR1 MNHNS and CDR2 SASEGT. The CDR3 DNA sequence: TGTGCCAGCAGTGAACGTAGTCCCAACACTGAAGCTTTCTTT. Encoded protein: CASSERSPNTEAFF.

The chain joins TRBV5-1 to TRBJ2-3; D gene uncertain. The CDR3 loop spans 15 amino acids. Germline V gene sequence: CDR1 SGHRS, CDR2 YFSETQ. The V and J ends lost 5 bases and 1 base respectively, with 14 bases between them. This CDR3 is CASRSTPRGTDTQYF. CDR3 DNA sequence: TGCGCCAGCAGATCGACTCCCCGAGGCACAGATACGCAGTATTTT.

V usage is TRBV29-1 and J usage is TRBJ2-1; D ambiguous. Trimming took off 5 bases at V and 12 bases at J, with 11 bases between the two ends. The germline gives CDR1 SQVTM, CDR2 ANQGSEA. The CDR3 spans 10 residues. CDR3 amino acids: CSVWAPGQFF. The CDR3 nucleotides read TGCAGCGTTTGGGCCCCAGGGCAGTTCTTC.

The chain combines TRBV11-3 with TRBJ2-1; TRBD2 matches 7 bases. The V gene's germline CDR1 is SGHNT and CDR2 YENEEA. The CDR3 totals 17 residues. The V and J ends lost 3 bases and 4 bases, in that order; junction bases with no gene match: 12. CDR3 nucleotides: TGTGCCAGCAGCTTTCGGTGGCGGGAGACTGGTTACAATGAGCAGTTCTTC. This sequence encodes CASSFRWRETGYNEQFF.